These T cell receptor beta chains were read from a single sample in a study of beta chain features in type 1 diabetes. Libraries were prepared by immunoSEQ multiplex PCR; TCRdb keeps only in-frame clonotypes and omits some of them. The table has around 500,000 clones, approximately 31% seen once; the top ten hold around 0.065%. The sample taken for sequencing was naive CD4+ T cells from blood. The receptor source for this set is a young man in good health. The CDR3 runs from the conserved cysteine through the conserved F or W. The D gene is left open where the match is weak. Expanded clones get a size class; other rows say once, few or many, or leave the size out.

v_gene,abundance,j_gene,d_gene,CDR3aa,CDR3nt
TRBV7-9,NA,TRBJ1-2,NA,CASSLEGRDYGYTF,TGTGCCAGCAGCTTAGAAGGCCGTGACTATGGCTACACCTTC
TRBV5-6,few,TRBJ2-7,TRBD2,CASRGLFTGGPEEQYF,TGTGCCAGCAGAGGCCTGTTTACGGGAGGGCCTGAGGAGCAGTACTTC
TRBV6-1,NA,TRBJ2-7,NA,CASSRTAYEQYF,TGTGCCAGCAGCCGGACAGCCTACGAGCAGTACTTC
TRBV29-1,NA,TRBJ2-3,NA,CSAGGGGSDTQYF,TGCAGCGCCGGAGGGGGTGGCTCAGATACGCAGTATTTT
TRBV18,few,TRBJ2-5,NA,CASSPAGQETQYF,TGTGCCAGCTCACCGGCAGGGCAAGAGACCCAGTACTTC
TRBV9,few,TRBJ2-3,NA,CASSVDGRLRTDTQYF,TGTGCCAGCAGCGTAGACGGTCGCCTCAGGACAGATACGCAGTATTTT
TRBV4-1,NA,TRBJ2-3,NA,CASSQGSGATDTQYF,TGCGCCAGCAGCCAAGGTTCCGGGGCCACAGATACGCAGTATTTT
TRBV5-1,NA,TRBJ2-7,TRBD2,CASGGLAGGTYEQYF,TGCGCCAGCGGCGGACTAGCGGGAGGAACCTACGAGCAGTACTTC
TRBV10-3,NA,TRBJ2-7,TRBD1,CAISGTGDYEQYF,TGTGCCATCAGTGGGACAGGAGACTACGAGCAGTACTTC
TRBV6-7,NA,TRBJ2-5,NA,CASIEGPDQETQYF,TGTGCCAGCATAGAGGGACCCGACCAAGAGACCCAGTACTTC
TRBV20-1,NA,TRBJ2-7,NA,CSARPLLEQYF,TGCAGTGCTAGACCCCTCCTCGAGCAGTACTTC
TRBV13,few,TRBJ2-1,NA,CASSLPRGFFYNEQFF,TGTGCCAGCAGCCTCCCTCGCGGATTTTTCTACAATGAGCAGTTCTTC
TRBV7-2,NA,TRBJ2-5,NA,CASSSQRETQYF,TGTGCCAGCAGCTCCCAGAGGGAGACCCAGTACTTC
TRBV9,NA,TRBJ2-1,NA,CASSVGSGVPYNEQFF,TGTGCCAGCAGCGTAGGGTCGGGAGTACCCTACAATGAGCAGTTCTTC
TRBV18,NA,TRBJ2-4,NA,CASSPFQGSTKNIQYF,TGTGCCAGCTCACCATTTCAGGGGTCGACCAAAAACATTCAGTACTTC
TRBV7-2,NA,TRBJ2-1,NA,CASSLVTRESEQFF,TGTGCCAGCAGCTTAGTCACTCGCGAGAGCGAGCAGTTCTTC
TRBV28,few,TRBJ2-1,TRBD1,CASSLFDRAVSGNEQFF,TGTGCCAGCAGTTTATTTGACAGGGCGGTTTCGGGCAATGAGCAGTTCTTC
TRBV19,NA,TRBJ1-1,NA,CARQEEAFF,TGTGCCAGACAGGAGGAAGCTTTCTTT
TRBV29-1,few,TRBJ1-2,NA,CSVETEGNYGYTF,TGCAGCGTTGAAACCGAGGGGAACTATGGCTACACCTTC
TRBV14,NA,TRBJ2-7,NA,CASSQGLDYEQYF,TGTGCCAGCAGCCAGGGTTTGGATTACGAGCAGTACTTC
TRBV28,NA,TRBJ2-3,NA,CASSPGGADTQYF,TGTGCCAGCTCCCCGGGCGGAGCAGATACGCAGTATTTT
TRBV28,NA,TRBJ2-7,TRBD2,CASSFSGTSGYEQYF,TGTGCCAGCAGTTTCAGCGGGACTAGCGGCTACGAGCAGTACTTC
TRBV30,NA,TRBJ2-7,NA,CAWTPTRSHEQYF,TGTGCCTGGACCCCGACTAGATCCCACGAGCAGTACTTC
TRBV5-4,few,TRBJ2-1,NA,CASSLEGTDNEQFF,TGTGCCAGCAGCTTGGAAGGGACTGACAATGAGCAGTTCTTC
TRBV7-8,few,TRBJ2-3,NA,CASSLVQGLFSQYF,TGTGCCAGCAGCTTAGTCCAGGGGTTGTTCTCGCAGTATTTT
TRBV9,NA,TRBJ2-1,TRBD2,CASSLGLAGDNEQFF,TGTGCCAGCAGCCTCGGACTAGCGGGAGACAATGAGCAGTTCTTC
TRBV5-1,few,TRBJ2-1,TRBD2,CASRTSGGYNEQFF,TGCGCCAGCAGGACTAGCGGGGGATACAATGAGCAGTTCTTC
TRBV30,NA,TRBJ1-3,NA,CAWSPSGNTIYF,TGTGCCTGGAGCCCATCTGGAAACACCATATATTTT
TRBV30,NA,TRBJ2-3,NA,CAWSAGFGDTQYF,TGTGCCTGGAGTGCGGGGTTCGGAGATACGCAGTATTTT
TRBV29-1,few,TRBJ2-1,NA,CSAMGGIYNEQFF,TGCAGCGCAATGGGCGGAATATACAATGAGCAGTTCTTC
TRBV7-2,few,TRBJ1-2,TRBD1,CASSFGTGSYGYTF,TGTGCCAGCAGCTTCGGGACAGGGTCCTATGGCTACACCTTC
TRBV29-1,few,TRBJ1-2,NA,CSASGTVYGYTF,TGCAGCGCATCCGGGACGGTCTATGGCTACACCTTC
TRBV7-9,NA,TRBJ2-6,NA,CASNLPLSGANVLTF,TGTGCCAGCAATCTCCCCCTCTCTGGGGCCAACGTCCTGACTTTC
TRBV25-1,NA,TRBJ2-4,NA,CASSEPGFLAKNIQYF,TGTGCCAGCAGTGAACCAGGCTTCCTAGCCAAAAACATTCAGTACTTC
TRBV5-1,NA,TRBJ2-6,NA,CASSAGFSGANVLTF,TGCGCCAGCAGCGCAGGGTTTTCTGGGGCCAACGTCCTGACTTTC
TRBV20-1,NA,TRBJ1-2,NA,CSAWYNYGYTF,TGCAGTGCTTGGTATAACTATGGCTACACCTTC
TRBV29-1,NA,TRBJ2-2,NA,CSVEGAGMNTGELFF,TGCAGCGTTGAAGGGGCAGGGATGAACACCGGGGAGCTGTTTTTT
TRBV2,NA,TRBJ2-5,TRBD2,CASINGLAGGRETQYF,TGTGCCAGCATTAATGGGCTAGCGGGAGGGAGAGAGACCCAGTACTTC
TRBV15,NA,TRBJ1-4,TRBD1,CATSWTGGLNEKLFF,TGTGCCACCAGCTGGACAGGGGGCCTTAATGAAAAACTGTTTTTT
TRBV19,NA,TRBJ2-6,NA,CASSFRGNSGANVLTF,TGTGCCAGTAGTTTCCGGGGGAACTCTGGGGCCAACGTCCTGACTTTC
TRBV7-3,few,TRBJ2-3,NA,CASSTGLSTDTQYF,TGTGCCAGCAGCACGGGTCTTAGCACAGATACGCAGTATTTT
TRBV5-4,once,TRBJ2-7,NA,CASSLDRRTYEQYF,TGTGCCAGCAGCTTGGATCGAAGAACCTACGAGCAGTACTTC